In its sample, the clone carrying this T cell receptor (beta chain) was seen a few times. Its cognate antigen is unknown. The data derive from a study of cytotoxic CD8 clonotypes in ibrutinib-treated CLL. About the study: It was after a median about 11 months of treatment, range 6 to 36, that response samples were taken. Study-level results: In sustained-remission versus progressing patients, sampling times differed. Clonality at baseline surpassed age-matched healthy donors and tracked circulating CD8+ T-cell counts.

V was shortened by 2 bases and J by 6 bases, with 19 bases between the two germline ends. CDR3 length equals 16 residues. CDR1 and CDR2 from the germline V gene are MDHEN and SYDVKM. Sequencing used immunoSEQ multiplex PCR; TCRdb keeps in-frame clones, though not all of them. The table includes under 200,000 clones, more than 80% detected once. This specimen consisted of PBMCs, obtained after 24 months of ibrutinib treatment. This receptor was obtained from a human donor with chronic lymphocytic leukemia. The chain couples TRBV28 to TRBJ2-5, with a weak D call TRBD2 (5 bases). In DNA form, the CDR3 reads TGTGCCAGCAGTTTAGCCGGGGTTGACGGAGAAAAGACCCAGTACTTC. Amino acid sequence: CASSLAGVDGEKTQYF.